The 3 T cell receptor beta chains presented below share a single source sample, sequenced in a study of cytomegalovirus exposure and HLA in healthy donors. Sequencing was performed with immunoSEQ multiplex PCR; in TCRdb, only in-frame clones are kept and a portion is missing. The data contain some 150,000 clones, 70% to 90% of them singletons. Specimen: PBMCs. Receptors originate from a woman between 25 and 40 years old in good health and CMV-seropositive.

This sequence joins TRBV5-6 and TRBJ1-1, with 7 bases fitting TRBD1. CDR3 length: 15 amino acids. Unmatched junction bases numbered 14, after V lost 7 bases and J lost 5 bases. Germline assignment: CDR1 SGHDT and CDR2 YYEEEE. CDR3: CASYYSDRVGTEAFF. CDR3 DNA: TGTGCCAGCTACTATTCCGACAGGGTAGGGACTGAAGCTTTCTTT.

The chain has TRBV18 and TRBJ2-7; TRBD1 matches 12 bases. V lost 6 bases, J lost 6 bases, and 9 bases stayed unmatched. This CDR3 region has 15 residues. Germline V lookup: CDR1 KGHSH, CDR2 LQKENI. CDR3 amino acids: CASSPDGTGGGEQYF. The CDR3 nucleotides are TGTGCCAGCTCCCCTGACGGGACAGGGGGCGGCGAGCAGTACTTC.

The J gene is TRBJ2-5, the V gene TRBV7-8; D is unclear. V was shortened by 5 bases and J by 2 bases, with 15 bases between the two germline ends. This CDR3 region has 15 residues. Germline V gene data show CDR1 as SGHVS and CDR2 as FQNEAQ. The CDR3 bases are TGTGCCAGCAGCCATTCGAGAGCCAGGCAAGAGACCCAGTACTTC. The encoded protein is CASSHSRARQETQYF.